Listed below are T cell receptor beta chains from one sample, sequenced in a study of identical twins. TCRdb reprocessed the 5' RACE reads with MiXCR, giving one entry per CDR3 protein. The data hold 1.5 million to 2 million distinct CDR3 sequences, with 25% to 35% observed a single time. Sequenced material: cord blood. The receptors shown here come from a newborn girl in good health. Each CDR3 is given with its conserved first and last residue. Fields, in order: CDR3 DNA, CDR3 protein, V gene, D gene, clone size, J gene. A D gene is named only where the DNA matches it firmly. Size is omitted from some rows. Given values are once, few, many or a class for expanded clones.

TGTGCCATCAGGCCGACAGGGGGGAACACTGAAACTTTCTTT | CAIRPTGGNTETFF | TRBV10-3 | TRBD1 | - | TRBJ1-1
TGTGCCAGCAGCTTGACAAGGACAGGACACTATGGCTACACCTTC | CASSLTRTGHYGYTF | TRBV5-6 | TRBD1 | - | TRBJ1-2
TGCAGTGCTAGAGATCATTTGGGGGGGGTTCCTCTCCAAGAGACCCAGTACTTC | CSARDHLGGVPLQETQYF | TRBV20-1 | TRBD2 | few | TRBJ2-5
TGCGCCAGCAGCTTGGGGGCGACAGTTAGCGGGAGTCGGTACAATGAGCAGTACTTC | CASSLGATVSGSRYNEQYF | TRBV5-1 | TRBD2 | - | TRBJ2-7
TGTGCCAGCAGCACCCGACTAGCGGGGGGAACCTACGAGCAGTACTTC | CASSTRLAGGTYEQYF | TRBV12-3/TRBV12-4 | TRBD2 | - | TRBJ2-7
TGTGCCAGCAGTTTAGGCAGGGACTACGAGCAGTACTTC | CASSLGRDYEQYF | TRBV5-1 | - | many | TRBJ2-7
TGTGCCAGCAGTGCCACAGGGGTGAACACTGAAGCTTTCTTT | CASSATGVNTEAFF | TRBV6-1 | TRBD1 | few | TRBJ1-1
TGCAGTGCTAGGGGCGGGGGGCCCTACAATGAGCAGTTCTTC | CSARGGGPYNEQFF | TRBV20-1 | TRBD2 | few | TRBJ2-1
TGTGCCAGCAGCTCCTATAGCGGTAGGACAGATACGCAGTATTTT | CASSSYSGRTDTQYF | TRBV28 | - | - | TRBJ2-3
TGCGCCAGCAGAACAGTTGAAGGGGGAGGCATTCAGTACTTC | CASRTVEGGGIQYF | TRBV5-1 | - | many | TRBJ2-4
TGCAGCGCGAATCCAGCGGGAGCCTACAATGAGCAGTTCTTC | CSANPAGAYNEQFF | TRBV29-1 | TRBD2 | - | TRBJ2-1
TGTGCCAGCAGAGCGTTCCCCTCGGCAGATACGCAGTATTTT | CASRAFPSADTQYF | TRBV6-2/TRBV6-3 | - | - | TRBJ2-3
TGCAGTGCTACCCCGGGGGGACACAATGAGCAGTACTTC | CSATPGGHNEQYF | TRBV20-1 | - | few | TRBJ2-5
TGTGCCAGCAGCCAAGCGCGGCCCGGTGGCTACACCTTC | CASSQARPGGYTF | TRBV4-2 | - | many | TRBJ1-2
TGCAGTGCTAGAGGAATCGGACTAGCGTCCTACGAGCAGTACTTC | CSARGIGLASYEQYF | TRBV20-1 | TRBD2 | - | TRBJ2-7
TGCAGTGCTAGAGCCCTAGGGGGCTCCTACAATGAGCAGTACTTC | CSARALGGSYNEQYF | TRBV20-1 | TRBD1 | - | TRBJ2-7
TGTGCCAGCAGGGACAGTTCCTACGAGCAGTTCTTC | CASRDSSYEQFF | TRBV28 | - | few | TRBJ2-1
TGCGCCAGCAGCCCCTTGACGGAGTACGAGCAGTACTTC | CASSPLTEYEQYF | TRBV5-1 | - | few | TRBJ2-7
TGCAGTGCCGACAGGGAAGCCAAAAACATTCAGTACTTC | CSADREAKNIQYF | TRBV20-1 | TRBD1 | many | TRBJ2-4
TGCGCCAGCAGCCAAGAATTAGGTTTTCGGGTTACTGAGCAGTTCTTC | CASSQELGFRVTEQFF | TRBV4-1 | - | - | TRBJ2-1
TGCAGTGCTAGAAACCAGGGGGGGGGCAATCAGCCCCAGCATTTT | CSARNQGGGNQPQHF | TRBV20-1 | TRBD1 | - | TRBJ1-5
TGTGCCATCAGTGAGTACGGGGTGGCTGAAGCTTTCTTT | CAISEYGVAEAFF | TRBV10-3 | - | few | TRBJ1-1
TGTGCCAGCAGTTTACAGATGGACACCAACGTCCTGACTTTC | CASSLQMDTNVLTF | TRBV28 | - | - | TRBJ2-6
TGTGCCAGCAGTGGCCCCCTCGAGTACTTC | CASSGPLEYF | TRBV2 | - | - | TRBJ2-5
TGTGCCAGCAGGTCAACTAGCGGGTCGGACAATGAGCAGTTCTTC | CASRSTSGSDNEQFF | TRBV6-6 | TRBD2 | many | TRBJ2-1
TGTGCCAGCAGTGGGCTGACAGACTACAATGAGCAGTTCTTC | CASSGLTDYNEQFF | TRBV2 | - | few | TRBJ2-1
TGTGCCACCAGTGACTTGGGACAGCCGGGGGATGAGCAGTTCTTC | CATSDLGQPGDEQFF | TRBV24-1 | - | - | TRBJ2-1
TGCAGTGCCTCGGACTGGGCCAAAAACATTCAGTACTTC | CSASDWAKNIQYF | TRBV20-1 | - | - | TRBJ2-4